These 22 T cell receptor beta chains were all obtained from the same sample, sequenced in a study of early T cells in non-severe SARS-CoV-2 infection. TCRdb reanalysed the 5' RACE reads using MiXCR and keeps one entry per CDR3 protein. The sample includes some 36,000 distinct CDR3 sequences, over 5% of them seen just once. Sequencing was done on a sample of whole blood. All receptors derive from an adult who was a healthcare worker with PCR-confirmed SARS-CoV-2 infection or an uninfected control (not recorded which).

Within the sample, this clonotype is medium-sized. The chain has TRBV5-1 and TRBJ2-1; 12 bases agree with TRBD2. CDR1 and CDR2 (germline): SGHRS, YFSETQ. V was clipped by 6 bases and J by 6 bases; unmatched bases: 7. The CDR3 extends over 15 amino acids. The DNA of the CDR3 is TGCGCCAGCAAGGAGACTAGCGGGAGTACCAATGAGCAGTTCTTC. Its protein is CASKETSGSTNEQFF.

There are many counts of this clonotype. V is TRBV6-5 and J is TRBJ1-2; D possibly corresponds to TRBD1 (5 bases). V was clipped by 2 bases and J by 0 bases, with 16 bases between them. This CDR3 is built from 17 residues. CDR1 and CDR2 from the germline V gene are MNHEY and SVGAGI. This CDR3 is CASSYARGPLTNYGYTF. CDR3 bases: TGTGCCAGCAGTTACGCCCGGGGCCCTCTAACTAACTATGGCTACACCTTC.

The sample holds many counts of this clonotype. This rearrangement joins TRBV28 to TRBJ2-4; D gene unclear. Germline V CDR1 and CDR2: MDHEN, SYDVKM. This CDR3 region has 14 residues. Trimming left V 2 bases short and J 2 bases short, with 7 bases between. The CDR3 region has the DNA TGTGCCAGCAGTTTAACAGCAACCAAAAACATTCAGTACTTC. This translates into CASSLTATKNIQYF.

The chain is built from TRBV20-1 and TRBJ2-2, with 9 bases identical to TRBD2. J lost 7 bases, V lost 2 bases, and 14 bases had no gene match. The CDR3 spans 17 residues. Germline V lookup: CDR1 DFQATT, CDR2 SNEGSKA (reference sequence). CDR3 nucleotides: TGCAGTGCTAGACCCACCGGGACTAGCAGCATCGGCGGGGAGCTGTTTTTT. Its protein product is CSARPTGTSSIGGELFF.

Ten or more counts support this clonotype. The CDR3 DNA follows: TGTGCCAGCAGCTTAGCAGGGGGATTTACTGAGACCCAGTACTTC. This codes for CASSLAGGFTETQYF. J is TRBJ2-5 and V is TRBV7-6; D possibly corresponds to TRBD1 (6 bases). V was shortened by 0 bases and J by 5 bases, with 13 bases between the two germline ends. Germline lookup yields CDR1 SGHVS and CDR2 FNYEAQ. The CDR3 has 15 residues.

This clonotype qualifies as medium-sized (0.01 to 0.1%). The CDR3 loop reads CASTKGGPPQPQHF. CDR3 coding DNA: TGTGCCAGCACCAAGGGGGGACCTCCACAGCCCCAGCATTTT. The gene calls are TRBV6-2 or TRBV6-3 and TRBJ1-5, with a possible D match to TRBD1 (6 bases). Germline V gene lookup returns CDR1 MNHEY and CDR2 SVGEGT. The CDR3 has 14 amino acids. V was shortened by 7 bases and J by 7 bases, with 17 bases between the two germline ends.

This clonotype was found a few times. The genes are TRBV6-1 and TRBJ2-3, with 9 bases fitting TRBD2. The CDR3 totals 15 residues. CDR1 and CDR2 (germline): MNHNS, SASEGT. J was trimmed by 4 bases and V by 2 bases; bases with no gene match: 4. CDR3 in DNA: TGTGCCAGCAGTGAATCAGCGGGAGGAGCAGATACGCAGTATTTT. Its translation is CASSESAGGADTQYF.

The chain has TRBV5-4 and TRBJ2-3, with TRBD1 matching over 7 bases. This CDR3 region has 15 residues. The V gene's germline CDR1 is SGHNT and CDR2 YYREEE (reference sequence). Trimming removed 0 bases from V and 3 bases from J; junction bases left unmatched: 4. The CDR3 DNA sequence: TGTGCCAGCAGCTTGGCGGGACAGCGAACAGATACGCAGTATTTT. Protein: CASSLAGQRTDTQYF.

The V call is TRBV7-9, the J call TRBJ2-3, with no clear D. V lost 5 bases to trimming and J lost 6 bases, with 9 bases between them. CDR3 length equals 12 residues. The germline CDR1 and CDR2 sequences are SEHNR and FQNEAQ (reference sequence). CDR3 in amino acids: CASSPIPDTQYF. The DNA for the CDR3 is TGTGCCAGCAGCCCTATACCTGATACGCAGTATTTT. Filled out from reference TRBV7-9 and TRBJ2-3, the complete variable domain reads DTGVSQNPRHKITKRGQNVTFRCDPISEHNRLYWYRQTLGQGPEFLTYFQNEAQLEKSRLLSDRFSAERPKGSFSTLEIQRTEQGDSAMYLCASSPIPDTQYFGPGTRLTVL.

This clonotype was seen many times. V and J are TRBV6-5 and TRBJ1-1; D not certain. Trimming left V 4 bases short and J 0 bases short, with 12 bases between. From germline, CDR1 is MNHEY and CDR2 SVGAGI. CDR3 length: 15 amino acids. In DNA form, the CDR3 reads TGTGCCAGCAGTTTTCGTTCGAAGTTGAACACTGAAGCTTTCTTT. This encodes CASSFRSKLNTEAFF.

This clonotype was picked up a small number of times. The chain joins TRBV29-1 to TRBJ2-5, with no clear D. CDR1 SQVTM and CDR2 ANQGSEA come from the germline V gene. The V gene lost 3 bases and the J gene lost 5 bases, with 10 bases spanning the gap. The length of the CDR3 is 12 residues. The CDR3 nucleotides are TGCAGCGTTGATGGTCTCCGGGAGACCCAGTACTTC. Its translation is CSVDGLRETQYF.

This clonotype was observed at least ten times. The V gene is TRBV28, the J gene TRBJ2-1; D uncertain. This CDR3 region has 14 residues. Germline V gene data show CDR1 as MDHEN and CDR2 as SYDVKM. Trimming left V 2 bases short and J 4 bases short, with 9 bases between. DNA of the CDR3: TGTGCCAGCAGTTTAAGGCCAGATTACAATGAGCAGTTCTTC. This codes for CASSLRPDYNEQFF.

This clonotype has at least ten counts. This chain uses TRBV4-1 with TRBJ2-1; D gene ambiguous. V dropped 4 bases and J dropped 7 bases, with 11 bases sitting between them. CDR1 MGHRA and CDR2 YSYEKL come from the germline V gene. This CDR3 comprises 13 residues. CDR3: CASSRVIPNEQFF. Here the CDR3 DNA reads TGCGCCAGCAGCCGCGTTATTCCGAATGAGCAGTTCTTC.

This chain connects TRBV7-8 to TRBJ2-7; the D gene is possibly TRBD2 (5 bases). V lost 5 bases, J lost 0 bases, and 17 bases lay in between. Germline CDR1 and CDR2: SGHVS and FQNEAQ. The length of the CDR3 is 16 residues. The CDR3 region has the DNA TGTGCCAGCAGCGGCGCTAGCCACCTAACCTCCTACGAGCAGTACTTC. Translation: CASSGASHLTSYEQYF.

This clonotype showed up many times. The chain uses TRBV19 and TRBJ2-3; D uncertain. The germline V gene encodes CDR1 LNHDA and CDR2 SQIVND (reference sequence). CDR3 length equals 12 residues. Trimming took 3 bases from V and 4 from J, leaving 5 bases between them. CDR3 in amino acids: CASSISPDTQYF. The CDR3 DNA reads as TGTGCCAGTAGTATCTCTCCAGATACGCAGTATTTT.

At least ten counts were recorded for this clonotype. V gene TRBV6-6 combines with J gene TRBJ2-2; D is undetermined. Deletions cut 8 bases from V and 4 bases from J, with 11 bases between. This CDR3 spans 13 amino acids. The germline CDR1 and CDR2 sequences are MNHNY and SVGAGI (reference sequence). CDR3 sequence (DNA): TGTGCCAGCTTTGGACCGAGCACCGGGGAGCTGTTTTTT. This codes for CASFGPSTGELFF.

The table lists this clonotype with many counts. The V call is TRBV3-1, the J call TRBJ2-2; D perhaps matches TRBD1 (6 bases). V shed 1 base and J shed 6 bases, with 21 bases lying between them. The CDR3 totals 18 residues. CDR1 LGHDT and CDR2 YNNKEL come from the germline V gene (reference sequence). CDR3 bases: TGTGCCAGCAGCCAAGGCCCCCTACAGGGCTCCCCGTCCGGGGAGCTGTTTTTT. As protein: CASSQGPLQGSPSGELFF. Together with reference TRBV3-1 and TRBJ2-2, the CDR3 gives the full variable domain: DTAVSQTPKYLVTQMGNDKSIKCEQNLGHDTMYWYKQDSKKFLKIMFSYNNKELIINETVPNRFSPKSPDKAHLNLHINSLELGDSAVYFCASSQGPLQGSPSGELFFGEGSRLTVL.

This clonotype was seen ten or more times. This sequence joins TRBV6-5 and TRBJ1-6, with 8 bases matching TRBD1. V lost 2 bases, J lost 10 bases, and 13 bases stayed unmatched. This CDR3 contains 17 residues. Germline CDR1 is MNHEY and CDR2 is SVGAGI. CDR3 in DNA: TGTGCCAGCAGTTACCCGTCCCGGACAGGGAGAAGGTCACCCCTCCACTTT. Its translation: CASSYPSRTGRRSPLHF.

The CDR3 reads CASSVLKDWTGANVLTF. CDR3 nucleotide sequence: TGTGCCAGCAGCGTACTAAAAGACTGGACTGGGGCCAACGTCCTGACTTTC. The V gene is TRBV11-2, the J gene TRBJ2-6; D gene unclear. The germline CDR1 and CDR2 sequences are SGHAT and FQNNGV. Trimming cost V 5 bases and J 2 bases, with 16 bases left between them. CDR3 length: 17 residues.

The rearrangement links TRBV7-9 to TRBJ1-1; 7 positions match TRBD1. Looked up from germline, CDR1 is SEHNR and CDR2 is FQNEAQ (reference sequence). V lost 6 bases and J lost 4; bases outside the gene matches: 5. The CDR3 is made up of 13 amino acids. Written as DNA, the CDR3 is TGTGCCAGCAGTCGACAGGGTACCACTGAAGCTTTCTTT. It translates to CASSRQGTTEAFF.

This clonotype was seen more than once but under ten times. V is TRBV7-2 and J is TRBJ2-5; TRBD2 matches 11 bases. The CDR3 length is 14 residues. Germline CDR1 is SGHTA and CDR2 is FQGNSA. Unmatched junction bases numbered 7, after V lost 6 bases and J lost 7 bases. CDR3 sequence reads: CASRTGTSGGTQYF. As DNA, the CDR3 is TGTGCCAGCAGGACCGGGACTAGCGGTGGGACCCAGTACTTC. The full variable domain, completed using reference TRBV7-2 and TRBJ2-5, is GAGVSQSPSNKVTEKGKDVELRCDPISGHTALYWYRQSLGQGLEFLIYFQGNSAPDKSGLPSDRFSAERTGGSVSTLTIQRTQQEDSAVYLCASRTGTSGGTQYFGPGTRLLVL.

The chain recombines TRBV7-2 with TRBJ2-7, with D maybe TRBD2 (5 bases). CDR3 length: 14 amino acids. From germline, CDR1 is SGHTA and CDR2 FQGNSA. V lost 1 base, J lost 7 bases, and 14 bases lay in between. The CDR3 coding sequence is TGTGCCAGCAGCTTAGGGGGAGTAGGGTTGGAGCAGTACTTC. As protein: CASSLGGVGLEQYF.